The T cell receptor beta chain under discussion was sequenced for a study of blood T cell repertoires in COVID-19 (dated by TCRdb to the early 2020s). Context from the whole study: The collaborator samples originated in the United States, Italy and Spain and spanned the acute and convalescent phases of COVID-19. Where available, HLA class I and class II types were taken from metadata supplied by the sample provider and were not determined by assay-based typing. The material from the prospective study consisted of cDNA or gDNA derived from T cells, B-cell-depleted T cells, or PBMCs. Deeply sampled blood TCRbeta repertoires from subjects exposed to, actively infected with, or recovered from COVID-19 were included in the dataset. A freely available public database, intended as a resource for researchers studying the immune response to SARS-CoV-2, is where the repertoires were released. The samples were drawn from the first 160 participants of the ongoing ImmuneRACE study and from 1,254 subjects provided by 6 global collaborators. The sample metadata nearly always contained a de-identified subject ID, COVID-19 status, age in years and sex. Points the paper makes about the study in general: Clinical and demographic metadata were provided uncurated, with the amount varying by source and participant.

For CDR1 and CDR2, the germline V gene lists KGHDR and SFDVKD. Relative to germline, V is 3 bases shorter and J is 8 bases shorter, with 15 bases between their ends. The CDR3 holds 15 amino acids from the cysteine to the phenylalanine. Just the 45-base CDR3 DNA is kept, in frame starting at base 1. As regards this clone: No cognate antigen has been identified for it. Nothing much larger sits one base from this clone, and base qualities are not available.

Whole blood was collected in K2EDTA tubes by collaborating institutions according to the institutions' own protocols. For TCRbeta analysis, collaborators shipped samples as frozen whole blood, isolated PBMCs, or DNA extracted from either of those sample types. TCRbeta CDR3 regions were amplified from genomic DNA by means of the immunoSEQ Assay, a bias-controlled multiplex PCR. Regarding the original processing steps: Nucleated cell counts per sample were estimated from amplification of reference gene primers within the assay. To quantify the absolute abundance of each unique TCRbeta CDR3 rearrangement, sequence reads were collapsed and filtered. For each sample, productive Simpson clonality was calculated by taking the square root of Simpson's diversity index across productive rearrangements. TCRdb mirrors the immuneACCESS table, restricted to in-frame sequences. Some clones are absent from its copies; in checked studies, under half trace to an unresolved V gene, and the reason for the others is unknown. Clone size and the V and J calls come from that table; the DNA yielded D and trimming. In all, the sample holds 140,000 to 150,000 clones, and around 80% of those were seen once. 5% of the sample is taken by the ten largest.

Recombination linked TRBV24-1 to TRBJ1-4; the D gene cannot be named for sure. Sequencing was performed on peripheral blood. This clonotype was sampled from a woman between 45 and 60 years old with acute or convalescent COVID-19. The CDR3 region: CATSDVSNRAEKLFF. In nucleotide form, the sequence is TGTGCCACCAGTGATGTCTCAAACAGAGCCGAAAAACTGTTTTTT.